These T cell receptor beta chains were read from a single sample in a study of cytomegalovirus exposure and HLA in healthy donors. Measured with immunoSEQ multiplex PCR; TCRdb has only the in-frame clones, and not every one. This table has roughly 150,000 clones, 65% to 70% appearing once. Sequenced: PBMCs. These receptors were collected from a man under 40 in good health and CMV-seropositive. Each CDR3 is given with its conserved first and last residue. Fields, in order: D gene, V gene, clone size, J gene, CDR3 protein, CDR3 DNA. A D gene is named only where the DNA matches it firmly. Rows may omit the clone size; those that give it use once, few, many or a size class.

D: NA; V: TRBV10-3; size: NA; J: TRBJ2-1; CDR3: CAISRSQANEQFF; DNA: TGTGCCATCAGCCGGTCCCAAGCGAATGAGCAGTTCTTC
D: NA; V: TRBV5-4; size: NA; J: TRBJ2-7; CDR3: CASSPGGYEQYF; DNA: TGTGCCAGCAGCCCTGGCGGTTACGAGCAGTACTTC
D: TRBD1; V: TRBV19; size: NA; J: TRBJ2-1; CDR3: CASSNRDRGKVEQFF; DNA: TGTGCCAGTAGTAACCGGGACAGGGGGAAGGTGGAGCAGTTCTTC
D: NA; V: TRBV2; size: NA; J: TRBJ2-7; CDR3: CASRVQSSATYEQYF; DNA: TGTGCCAGCAGAGTACAAAGTAGCGCGACCTACGAGCAGTACTTC
D: TRBD2; V: TRBV11-2; size: NA; J: TRBJ2-1; CDR3: CASSLSGTRNEQFF; DNA: TGTGCCAGCAGCTTAAGCGGGACGAGGAATGAGCAGTTCTTC
D: NA; V: TRBV6-1; size: NA; J: TRBJ2-1; CDR3: CASSAPSGTPLSNEQFF; DNA: TGTGCCAGCAGTGCACCATCCGGGACACCCCTGAGCAATGAGCAGTTCTTC
D: NA; V: TRBV6-5; size: NA; J: TRBJ2-5; CDR3: CASTLDFQETQYF; DNA: TGTGCCAGCACCTTGGACTTTCAAGAGACCCAGTACTTC
D: TRBD1; V: TRBV27; size: NA; J: TRBJ2-7; CDR3: CASSPGTGILYEQYF; DNA: TGTGCCAGCAGTCCGGGGACAGGGATCCTATACGAGCAGTACTTC
D: NA; V: TRBV9; size: NA; J: TRBJ2-6; CDR3: CASSGRAGANVLTF; DNA: TGTGCCAGCAGCGGCAGGGCTGGGGCCAACGTCCTGACTTTC
D: TRBD2; V: TRBV5-4; size: few; J: TRBJ2-1; CDR3: CATVTNSGPNEQFF; DNA: TGTGCCACCGTTACAAATAGCGGGCCCAATGAGCAGTTCTTC
D: NA; V: TRBV27; size: NA; J: TRBJ1-2; CDR3: CASSLWAGVNYGYTF; DNA: TGTGCCAGCAGTTTATGGGCAGGGGTTAACTATGGCTACACCTTC
D: NA; V: TRBV7-9; size: NA; J: TRBJ2-7; CDR3: CASSLVSTGEQYF; DNA: TGTGCCAGCAGCTTAGTATCTACAGGCGAGCAGTACTTC